Listed here is a single T cell receptor (beta chain). These data originate in a study of control samples from healthy donors and cancer patients. Sequencing was performed with immunoSEQ multiplex PCR; in TCRdb, only in-frame clones are kept and a portion is missing. Among about 64,000 clones listed, roughly nine tenths were seen once. This receptor was taken from a man between 40 and 49 years old with colorectal cancer. Sequenced: PBMCs.

The CDR3 DNA is TGCGCCAGCAGCTTGGAGGCAGGCCCAAGGGAGACCCAGTACTTC. Amino acid sequence: CASSLEAGPRETQYF. The chain joins TRBV5-1 to TRBJ2-5, with D unresolved. V shed 0 bases and J shed 5 bases, with 14 bases lying between them. From germline, CDR1 is SGHRS and CDR2 YFSETQ. This CDR3 is 15 amino acids long. The full variable domain, in which reference TRBV5-1 and TRBJ2-5 provide the parts outside the CDR3, is KAGVTQTPRYLIKTRGQQVTLSCSPISGHRSVSWYQQTPGQGLQFLFEYFSETQRNKGNFPGRFSGRQFSNSRSEMNVSTLELGDSALYLCASSLEAGPRETQYFGPGTRLLVL.